This T cell receptor (beta chain) is from a study of vaccination and CD4 T cells after COVID-19. Turning to the study itself: The BNT162b2 or mRNA-1273 vaccine was given to participants in two doses.

The Oncomine TCR Beta short-read assay sequenced DNA from cultured CD4+ T cells. The source of extracted genomic DNA was cultured CD4+ T cells. TCRdb reanalysed the PCR reads using MiXCR and keeps one entry per CDR3 protein. The sample gives fewer than 15,000 distinct CDR3 sequences, approximately 46% of which show up once; roughly 7.4% is in the top ten. Overall study results and limits: Only post-vaccination samples contained a median approximately 84% of the reactive clones in convalescent patients.

About this clonotype: Its antigen is unknown.

The treatment was: approximately 11-day PBMC culture with coronavirus spike peptide pools or control peptides (ViraFEST assay). Source: CD4+ T cells from blood, cultured in vitro, taken after SARS-CoV-2 vaccination. The TCR comes from a human donor who had recovered from COVID-19.

The CDR3 region is CASTSLGEPGQGRDTQYF. The DNA of the CDR3 is TGTGCCAGCACCTCCCTTGGAGAGCCGGGACAGGGGCGAGATACGCAGTATTTT. The chain employs TRBV27 and TRBJ2-3; 10 nucleotides agree with TRBD1. CDR1 and CDR2 (germline): MNHEY, SMNVEV (reference sequence). Germline trimming cut 7 bases from V and 5 bases from J; bases unmatched to any gene: 18. The CDR3 is 18 residues long.